The 31 T cell receptor beta chains below come from one sample, sequenced in a study of regulatory T cells in long-lasting Graves disease. Assembly of TCR beta libraries relied on iRepertoire HTBI primers together with Arm-PCR of CDR3 regions. TCRdb fed the multiplex PCR reads into MiXCR, producing one record per CDR3 protein. The sample records roughly 420,000 distinct CDR3 sequences, approximately 16% being singletons. This sample's time point: newly diagnosed GD, antithyroid drugs for less than 3 months. From PBMCs, RNA was extracted and then used to make the TCR library. The sample was also reused in another study, on T cells in Graves' hyperthyroidism and ophthalmopathy.

The source material was peripheral blood mononuclear cells (PBMCs), sampled at new diagnosis, from a patient treated with antithyroid drugs. All receptors come from a woman aged 18-29 years with Graves disease.

This clonotype was seen at least ten times. This chain uses TRBV20-1 with TRBJ2-1, with a tentative D call TRBD2 (6 bases). The germline V gene encodes CDR1 DFQATT and CDR2 SNEGSKA (reference sequence). The CDR3 totals 16 residues. The V end was cut by 4 bases, the J end by 5 bases, with 21 bases between. CDR3 nucleotide sequence: TGCAGTGCTATCCGACTAGATGCAACCCGTAACAATGAGCAGTTCTTC. Its translation is CSAIRLDATRNNEQFF.

On this clonotype: A far larger clone lies a single base away; this is likely a read error. The chain joins TRBV28 to TRBJ2-1, with 8 bases fitting TRBD2. There are 16 residues in the CDR3. The germline gives CDR1 MDHEN, CDR2 SYDVKM. After removal of 6 bases from V and 10 bases from J, the junction contained 17 bases not matched to a gene. Written as DNA, the CDR3 is TGTGCCAGCAGCCTTACAGCGGGAGCCCTCTCCTACGAGCAGTTCTTC. This gives the protein CASSLTAGALSYEQFF.

The chain links TRBV20-1 to TRBJ2-5; D is ambiguous. Germline-derived CDR1 and CDR2 are DFQATT and SNEGSKA (reference sequence). V was shortened by 7 bases and J by 4 bases, with 22 bases between the two germline ends. The CDR3 loop spans 15 amino acids. The CDR3 region has the DNA TGCAGTGTTCTTGTCCGGACCTTAGGGATAGAGACCCAGTACTTC. Its translation is CSVLVRTLGIETQYF.

This clonotype was found a few times. The rearrangement uses TRBV15 and TRBJ2-6; D is possibly TRBD1 (5 bases). Trimming removed 0 bases at V and 1 base at J, with 7 bases between. CDR3 length: 16 residues. From germline, CDR1 is LNHNV and CDR2 YYDKDF (reference sequence). As DNA, the CDR3 is TGTGCCACCAGCAGAGACCAGGGATCTGGGGCCAACGTCCTGACTTTC. It is translated as CATSRDQGSGANVLTF.

This clonotype was observed many times. The genes are TRBV20-1 and TRBJ1-5, with D possibly matching TRBD1 (6 bases). Germline CDR1 is DFQATT and CDR2 is SNEGSKA (reference sequence). The CDR3 runs 12 residues. The ends were cut back, 4 bases at V and 2 bases at J, with 6 bases in the middle. The CDR3 DNA reads as TGCAGTGCTAACAGGGGCAATCAGCCCCAGCATTTT. Protein product: CSANRGNQPQHF.

The J gene is TRBJ2-5, the V gene TRBV5-1, with D tentatively TRBD1 (5 bases). This CDR3 spans 14 amino acids. The ends were cut back, 0 bases at V and 4 bases at J, with 10 bases in the middle. Germline values: CDR1 SGHRS, CDR2 YFSETQ. As DNA, the CDR3 is TGCGCCAGCAGCTTGGCAGGGTTACCAGAGACCCAGTACTTC. Its protein is CASSLAGLPETQYF.

V and J are TRBV4-1 and TRBJ2-1; TRBD2 aligns across 9 bases. This CDR3 region has 15 residues. Germline V gives CDR1 MGHRA, CDR2 YSYEKL. The V segment lost 0 bases and the J segment 9 bases; nucleotides outside the gene matches: 6. The CDR3 region is CASSQDRLAGFEQFF. As DNA, the CDR3 is TGCGCCAGCAGCCAAGATAGGCTAGCGGGATTTGAGCAGTTCTTC.

V is TRBV11-3 and J is TRBJ2-1; D may be TRBD2 (7 bases). V was clipped by 3 bases and J by 9 bases, with 15 bases between them. CDR3 length: 14 residues. Germline assignment: CDR1 SGHNT and CDR2 YENEEA. The CDR3 spells CASSFNREGSEQFF. The CDR3 nucleotides read TGTGCCAGCAGCTTTAACAGGGAGGGGAGTGAGCAGTTCTTC.

V gene TRBV20-1 combines with J gene TRBJ1-5; D remains ambiguous. Trimming took 5 bases from V and 3 from J, leaving 11 bases between them. The CDR3 has 13 amino acids. Germline CDR1 reads DFQATT; CDR2 reads SNEGSKA (reference sequence). The CDR3 spells CSASAQNNQPQHF. The CDR3 nucleotides are TGCAGTGCTTCGGCACAAAACAATCAGCCCCAGCATTTT.

This clonotype was seen at least ten times. The rearrangement uses TRBV7-9 and TRBJ1-1; D unclear. Per the germline V gene, CDR1 is SEHNR and CDR2 is FQNEAQ (reference sequence). Trimming took off 1 base at V and 3 bases at J, with 15 bases between the two ends. The CDR3 sequence is 16 residues long. The CDR3 loop is CASSLVFRLGDTEAFF. As DNA, the CDR3 is TGTGCCAGCAGCTTAGTGTTCAGACTGGGAGACACTGAAGCTTTCTTT. Using reference TRBV7-9 and TRBJ1-1 for the parts outside the CDR3, the full variable domain is DTGVSQNPRHKITKRGQNVTFRCDPISEHNRLYWYRQTLGQGPEFLTYFQNEAQLEKSRLLSDRFSAERPKGSFSTLEIQRTEQGDSAMYLCASSLVFRLGDTEAFFGQGTRLTVV.

The J gene is TRBJ2-1, the V gene TRBV27, with TRBD1 identical over 9 bases. The CDR3 is 15 amino acids. V dropped 5 bases and J dropped 10; count of bases not matched to a gene: 12. Looked up from germline, CDR1 is MNHEY and CDR2 is SMNVEV (reference sequence). CDR3 in amino acids: CASSPGTGLFEEQFF. Written as DNA, the CDR3 is TGTGCCAGCAGTCCCGGGACAGGGTTATTTGAAGAGCAGTTCTTC.

The CDR3 sequence: CSAIKGGRGTGELFF. The CDR3 DNA is TGCAGTGCGATAAAGGGAGGGAGGGGGACCGGGGAGCTGTTTTTT. The chain couples TRBV20-1 to TRBJ2-2; D may be TRBD2 (7 bases). The CDR3 has 15 residues. Germline V lookup: CDR1 DFQATT, CDR2 SNEGSKA (reference sequence). Trimming stripped 6 bases from V and 5 bases from J, with 19 bases between.

With regard to this clonotype: This likely reflects a read error, since a far larger clone is one base away. V gene TRBV28 combines with J gene TRBJ2-5; the match to TRBD1 covers 7 bases. The end of the DNA is better explained by TRBJ2-1, so the J call may be wrong. The CDR3 is 14 residues long. Germline CDR1 reads MDHEN; CDR2 reads SYDVKM. CDR3 coding DNA: TGTGCCAGCAGTCTGTCGACAGGGTGGGATGAGCAGTTCTTC. Protein: CASSLSTGWDEQFF.

The J gene is TRBJ2-1, the V gene TRBV5-1; 13 nucleotides match TRBD2. Trimming at V came to 5 bases and at J to 9 bases, leaving 11 bases not matched to a gene. CDR3 length: 16 amino acids. CDR1 SGHRS and CDR2 YFSETQ come from the germline V gene. CDR3 nucleotides: TGCGCCAGCAGGGCCCCCGGGACTAGCGGGATGGTTGAGCAGTTCTTC. This translates into CASRAPGTSGMVEQFF.

This clonotype has a count of ten or more. This sequence joins TRBV7-2 and TRBJ2-4; 9 nucleotides align to TRBD2. Germline V gene lookup returns CDR1 SGHTA and CDR2 FQGNSA. With 2 bases clipped from V and 8 bases from J, the junction kept 4 bases outside the gene matches. This CDR3 region has 14 residues. The CDR3 loop reads CASSLIAGGHIQYF. The CDR3 DNA sequence: TGTGCCAGCAGCTTAATCGCGGGAGGGCACATTCAGTACTTC.

At least ten counts were recorded for this clonotype. The chain combines TRBV20-1 with TRBJ2-7; possible D gene TRBD1, 5 bases. CDR1 is DFQATT, CDR2 SNEGSKA, per germline (reference sequence). CDR3 length equals 16 residues. The V end lost 0 bases, the J end lost 3 bases, and 18 bases lay between the germline ends. CDR3: CSARDPGRVTLYEQYF. CDR3 sequence (DNA): TGCAGTGCTAGAGATCCGGGCAGGGTAACTCTCTACGAGCAGTACTTC.

The rearrangement joins TRBV20-1 to TRBJ1-1, with D possibly matching TRBD1 (6 bases). The CDR3 is made up of 13 amino acids. Trimming left V 7 bases short and J 7 bases short, with 19 bases between. Germline V CDR1 and CDR2: DFQATT, SNEGSKA (reference sequence). The CDR3 is CSGKEDRDYEAFF. CDR3 bases: TGCAGTGGGAAAGAGGACAGAGATTATGAAGCTTTCTTT.

This clonotype has at least ten counts. The chain has TRBV29-1 and TRBJ2-7, with D possibly matching TRBD2 (6 bases). The CDR3 runs 12 residues. The V end lost 7 bases, the J end lost 2 bases, and 12 bases lay between the germline ends. Germline V gives CDR1 SQVTM, CDR2 ANQGSEA. The CDR3 protein is CSGGDGAYEQYF. The CDR3 nucleotides read TGCAGCGGCGGGGACGGCGCCTACGAGCAGTACTTC.

The gene calls are TRBV4-1 and TRBJ2-1, with 8 bases aligning to TRBD2. CDR1 MGHRA and CDR2 YSYEKL come from the germline V gene. The CDR3 is 17 residues long. V trimming: 3 bases; J trimming: 0 bases; junction bases outside the gene matches: 7. CDR3 nucleotides: TGCGCCAGCAGCCAGAGCTTTAGCGGGATCTCCTACAATGAGCAGTTCTTC. It yields the protein CASSQSFSGISYNEQFF.

Only a few counts were recorded for this clonotype. This clone may be a read error of a much larger clone one base away. This chain joins TRBV6-4 and TRBJ2-7; 8 positions agree with TRBD2. Germline CDR1 and CDR2: MRHNA and SNTAGT. This CDR3 has 15 amino acids. The CDR3 bases are TGTGCCAGCAGTGTTACAAGCGGGAGCGGGTACGAGCAGTGCTTC. It codes for CASSVTSGSGYEQCF.

As for this clonotype: A read error may be the cause here, since a much bigger clone is one base away. Written as DNA, the CDR3 is TGCAGTGCATATTCAGGAACCTACGAGCAGTTCTTC. Its protein is CSAYSGTYEQFF. The chain is built from TRBV20-1 and TRBJ2-1; D is uncertain. CDR3 length: 12 residues. V was shortened by 6 bases and J by 10 bases, with 16 bases between the two germline ends. Germline V lookup: CDR1 DFQATT, CDR2 SNEGSKA (reference sequence).

This clonotype was detected a few times. The chain is built from TRBV29-1 and TRBJ2-1, with 11 bases matching TRBD2. CDR1 is SQVTM, CDR2 ANQGSEA, per germline. The CDR3 totals 16 residues. V lost 4 bases and J lost 1; bases outside the gene matches: 6. CDR3 bases: TGCAGCGTTGGAGAAGGGACTAGCGGTTCCTACAATGAGCAGTTCTTC. This encodes CSVGEGTSGSYNEQFF.

The J gene is TRBJ2-1, the V gene TRBV7-2; D is perhaps TRBD2 (5 bases). Looked up from germline, CDR1 is SGHTA and CDR2 is FQGNSA. The V and J ends lost 0 bases and 9 bases respectively, with 12 bases between them. This CDR3 is 14 amino acids long. This CDR3 reads CASSLAGPEGEQFF. The CDR3, as DNA: TGTGCCAGCAGCTTAGCCGGGCCCGAGGGTGAGCAGTTCTTC.

V gene TRBV15 combines with J gene TRBJ2-7; 9 bases are a match to TRBD1. Per germline, CDR1 LNHNV and CDR2 YYDKDF (reference sequence). J gave up 4 bases and V 1 base, and 8 bases lay outside the gene matches. This CDR3 has 16 residues. The CDR3 reads CATSRGVLQGAYEQYF. CDR3 DNA sequence: TGTGCCACCAGCAGAGGCGTTTTACAGGGGGCTTACGAGCAGTACTTC.

Many counts were recorded for this clonotype. V and J are TRBV24-1 and TRBJ2-1; TRBD2 matches 7 bases. CDR3 length equals 15 residues. Trimming took 1 base from V and 5 from J; bases not matched to a gene: 4. The germline V gene encodes CDR1 KGHDR and CDR2 SFDVKD. CDR3: CATSDFGLEDNEQFF. The CDR3 nucleotides read TGTGCCACCAGTGATTTTGGACTAGAAGACAATGAGCAGTTCTTC.

V is TRBV7-8 and J is TRBJ1-2; maybe TRBD1 (5 bases). The CDR3 loop spans 17 amino acids. Trimming removed 1 base from V and 6 bases from J, with 21 bases in between. The germline V gene encodes CDR1 SGHVS and CDR2 FQNEAQ. CDR3 nucleotides: TGTGCCAGCAGCTTAGTTTCAGTAGGAGGGACCCGGAATGGCTACACCTTC. Translating it yields CASSLVSVGGTRNGYTF.

This clonotype was seen ten or more times. This sequence joins TRBV2 and TRBJ2-5; 9 positions match TRBD1. Germline V gene sequence: CDR1 SNHLY, CDR2 FYNNEI. The CDR3 totals 15 residues. After removal of 4 bases from V and 5 bases from J, the junction contained 8 bases not matched to a gene. CDR3 bases: TGTGCCAGCAGTGCTGAACAGGGGGCCTATGAGACCCAGTACTTC. It yields the protein CASSAEQGAYETQYF.

The V and J genes are TRBV18 and TRBJ2-1; either TRBD1 or TRBD2 may supply D (6 bases each). The V and J ends lost 3 bases and 2 bases respectively, with 17 bases between them. Germline V gives CDR1 KGHSH, CDR2 LQKENI. This CDR3 region has 17 residues. The CDR3 loop is CASSPYSGAAAYNEQFF. The CDR3 DNA reads as TGTGCCAGCTCACCTTACTCGGGGGCGGCGGCCTACAATGAGCAGTTCTTC.

This clonotype was recorded a few times. The genes are TRBV10-3 and TRBJ1-2; D is unresolved. The length of the CDR3 is 10 residues. Germline CDR1 is ENHRY and CDR2 is SYGVKD. The germline V and J ends were trimmed by 11 bases and 8 bases, with 12 bases remaining between them. The CDR3 loop is CAVGDEGYTF. The DNA for the CDR3 is TGTGCCGTCGGAGACGAGGGCTACACCTTC.

This clonotype was seen a few times. The V call is TRBV28, the J call TRBJ1-2, with a weak D call TRBD1 (5 bases). Trimming pared 5 bases from V and 8 bases from J, leaving 12 bases between. Looked up from germline, CDR1 is MDHEN and CDR2 is SYDVKM. The CDR3 consists of 12 residues. CDR3 DNA sequence: TGTGCCAGCAGTCCCAGGGAAAGAGGCTACACCTTC. Translated: CASSPRERGYTF.

The chain carries TRBV6-2 or TRBV6-3 and TRBJ2-1, with D perhaps being TRBD1 or TRBD2 (6 bases each). Per germline, CDR1 MNHEY and CDR2 SVGEGT. V was clipped by 8 bases and J by 7 bases, with 21 bases between them. The CDR3 has 15 amino acids. As DNA, the CDR3 is TGTGCCAGCCTTGGGTTGGGGGGCTCGGATAATGAGCAGTTCTTC. This codes for CASLGLGGSDNEQFF.